This T cell receptor (beta chain) was documented in a study of OX40 agonist ivuxolimab in advanced cancers. Study overall: The group had a mean age of around 60 years, ranged from roughly 20 to 80, and was 80% to 85% male. Overall study findings and caveats: Some patients who did not respond also had low normalized T-cell clonal expansion.

As to this clone: Its cognate antigen is unknown. Compared with germline, one end of the junction differs, possibly owing to a read error.

TCRdb's table, derived via immunoSEQ multiplex PCR, lists solely in-frame clones and lacks some. Among 60,000 to 85,000 clones listed, about nine tenths were seen once. Sample: CD4+ or CD8+ T cells sorted from blood, taken in a trial of the OX40 agonist ivuxolimab. The TCR comes from an adult with an advanced solid tumor such as melanoma, head and neck, liver or kidney cancer.

The CDR3 DNA reads TGTGCCAGCCCACCACTCGGGACAGGGGGCACCGGGGAGCTGTTTTTT. Protein: CASPPLGTGGTGELFF. The chain uses TRBV18 and TRBJ2-2; 11 bases line up with TRBD1. Germline CDR1 reads KGHSH; CDR2 reads LQKENI. The CDR3 is 16 residues long.